The sample holds a few counts of the clone carrying this TCR beta chain. Its cognate antigen is unknown. The record originates from a study of blood T cells in healthy people across ages. Study-level points and caveats: Strong correlation existed between TCR beta diversity and naive T cell percentage. The diversity estimates, figures obtained from one million T cells, were considered underestimates.

Germline V gene lookup returns CDR1 DFQATT and CDR2 SNEGSKA (reference sequence). This CDR3 is built from 13 residues. Trimming took 6 bases from V and 3 from J, leaving 11 bases between them. Primed by a sample-barcoded 5' primer and a J-beta primer mix, a second PCR proceeded for about 6 to 11 cycles. TCRdb fed the 5' RACE reads into MiXCR, producing one record per CDR3 protein. In the table there are 550,000 to 700,000 distinct CDR3 sequences, 25% to 30% of which are singletons. The sequencing sample was made of blood. This TCR was recovered from a woman in her seventies in good health. The chain couples TRBV20-1 to TRBJ1-4; tentative D call: TRBD1 (6 bases). This chain's CDR3 is CSARRGSNEKLFF. DNA of the CDR3: TGCAGTGCCCGCAGGGGTTCTAATGAAAAACTGTTTTTT.